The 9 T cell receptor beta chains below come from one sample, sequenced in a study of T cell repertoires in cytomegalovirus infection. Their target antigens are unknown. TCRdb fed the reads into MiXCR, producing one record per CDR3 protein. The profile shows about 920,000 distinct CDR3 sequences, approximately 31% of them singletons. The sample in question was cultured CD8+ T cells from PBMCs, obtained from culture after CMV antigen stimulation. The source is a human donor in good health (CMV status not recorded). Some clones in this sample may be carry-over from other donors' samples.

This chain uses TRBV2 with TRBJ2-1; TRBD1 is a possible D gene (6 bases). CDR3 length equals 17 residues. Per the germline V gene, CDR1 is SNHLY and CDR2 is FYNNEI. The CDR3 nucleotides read TGTGCGCAGCACCCCTCCGCACAGGGTAGTGGGTACAATGAGCAGTTCTTC. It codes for CAQHPSAQGSGYNEQFF. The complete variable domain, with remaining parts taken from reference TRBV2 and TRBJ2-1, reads EPEVTQTPSHQVTQMGQEVILRCVPISNHLYFYWYRQILGQKVEFLVSFYNNEISEKSEIFDDQFSVERPDGSNFTLKIRSTKLEDSAMYFCAQHPSAQGSGYNEQFFGPGTRLTVL.

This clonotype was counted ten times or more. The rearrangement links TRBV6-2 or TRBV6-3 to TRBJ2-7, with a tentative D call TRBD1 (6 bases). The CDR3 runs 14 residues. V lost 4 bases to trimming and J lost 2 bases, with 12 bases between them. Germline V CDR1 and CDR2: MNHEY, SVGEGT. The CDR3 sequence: CASSSPRTAYEQYF. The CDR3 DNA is TGTGCCAGCAGTTCACCCAGGACAGCCTACGAGCAGTACTTC.

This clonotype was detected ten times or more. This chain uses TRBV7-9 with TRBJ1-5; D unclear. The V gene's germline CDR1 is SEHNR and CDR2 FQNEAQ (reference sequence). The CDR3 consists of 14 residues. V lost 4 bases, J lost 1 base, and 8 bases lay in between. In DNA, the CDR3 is TGTGCCAGCAGCTCCTTGTGGAGCAATCAGCCCCAGCATTTT. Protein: CASSSLWSNQPQHF.

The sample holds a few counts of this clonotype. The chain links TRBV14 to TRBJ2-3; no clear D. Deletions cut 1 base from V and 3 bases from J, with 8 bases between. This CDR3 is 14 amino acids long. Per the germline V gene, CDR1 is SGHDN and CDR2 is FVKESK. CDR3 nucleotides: TGTGCCAGCAGCCAAGCAGGAGAGACAGATACGCAGTATTTT. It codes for CASSQAGETDTQYF.

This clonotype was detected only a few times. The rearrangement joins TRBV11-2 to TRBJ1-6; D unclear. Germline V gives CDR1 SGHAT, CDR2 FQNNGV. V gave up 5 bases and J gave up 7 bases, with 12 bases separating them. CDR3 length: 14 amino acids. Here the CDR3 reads CASSIPGRNSPLHF. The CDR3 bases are TGTGCCAGCAGCATACCCGGACGGAATTCACCCCTCCACTTT.

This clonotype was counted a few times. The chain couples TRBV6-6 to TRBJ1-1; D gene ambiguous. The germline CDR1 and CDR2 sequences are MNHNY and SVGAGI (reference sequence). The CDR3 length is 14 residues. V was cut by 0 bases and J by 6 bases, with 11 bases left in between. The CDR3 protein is CASSYSNAIPEAFF. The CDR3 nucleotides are TGTGCCAGCAGTTACTCGAACGCGATCCCTGAAGCTTTCTTT.

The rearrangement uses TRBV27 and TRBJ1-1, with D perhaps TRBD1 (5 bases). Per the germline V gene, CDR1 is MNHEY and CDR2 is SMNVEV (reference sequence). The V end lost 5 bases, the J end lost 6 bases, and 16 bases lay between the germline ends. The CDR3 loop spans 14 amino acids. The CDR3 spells CASSPTRGAPEAFF. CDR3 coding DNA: TGTGCCAGCAGTCCAACGCGGGGCGCCCCTGAAGCTTTCTTT.

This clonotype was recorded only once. CDR3 in DNA: TGTGCCAGCAGCGTATACTCGGGGGGCGCAGGCAATGAGCAGTTCTTC. It yields the protein CASSVYSGGAGNEQFF. This sequence joins TRBV9 and TRBJ2-1; perhaps TRBD2 as D (7 bases). The CDR3 contains 16 residues. CDR1 and CDR2 from the germline V gene are SGDLS and YYNGEE. V was pared by 1 base and J by 6 bases, with 17 bases between.

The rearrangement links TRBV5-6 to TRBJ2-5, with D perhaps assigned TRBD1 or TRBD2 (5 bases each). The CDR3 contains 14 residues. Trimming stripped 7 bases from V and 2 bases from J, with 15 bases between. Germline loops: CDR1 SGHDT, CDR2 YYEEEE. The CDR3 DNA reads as TGTGCCAGCGGGGCAGGGACGGTTCAAGAGACCCAGTACTTC. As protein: CASGAGTVQETQYF.